These T cell receptor beta chains were read from a single sample in a study of Graves' ophthalmopathy and Graves' hyperthyroidism. One entry per CDR3 protein, called by TCRdb with MiXCR from the multiplex PCR reads. The table has roughly 1.1 million distinct CDR3 sequences, around a third seen once. The sequenced sample consisted of peripheral blood or thyroid tissue (not recorded which). The source is an adult man with Graves' hyperthyroidism. The CDR3 runs from the conserved cysteine through the conserved F or W. The order of the fields is CDR3 protein, clone size, J gene, V gene. Where a row states a size, it is once, few, many or the class of an expanded clone; other rows omit it.

CASSAGQTQYF,.,TRBJ2-5,TRBV11-2
CSVGKQGELNEKLFF,many,TRBJ1-4,TRBV29-1
CASSQTTAYNEKLFF,.,TRBJ1-4,TRBV3-1
CASRAGPGYEQYF,.,TRBJ2-7,TRBV5-1
CSSKSTGATDTQYF,.,TRBJ2-3,TRBV29-1
CASSQQGQHYQPQHF,.,TRBJ1-5,TRBV4-3
CATVRPPNYGYTF,few,TRBJ1-2,TRBV5-5
CSAVGQEYFTYEQYF,many,TRBJ2-7,TRBV29-1
CATSSGTGYGYTF,.,TRBJ1-2,TRBV15
CAISASGQNYEQYF,.,TRBJ2-7,TRBV10-3
CASSFLGSHNYGYTF,.,TRBJ1-2,TRBV28
CASSRRWGHYGYTF,few,TRBJ1-2,TRBV14
CATSDPANTEAFF,few,TRBJ1-1,TRBV24-1
CASEWGQARSNQPQHF,many,TRBJ1-5,TRBV19
CASSLARTQPQHF,few,TRBJ1-5,TRBV7-8
CASRPTTGTGELFF,.,TRBJ2-2,TRBV5-8
CASMGSYEQYF,many,TRBJ2-7,TRBV12-3/TRBV12-4
CSVVMGGPGHGGNTIYF,few,TRBJ1-3,TRBV29-1
CSASGGQGNTEAFF,.,TRBJ1-1,TRBV20-1
CSAPQGDTQYF,.,TRBJ2-3,TRBV29-1
CASSQGPRQQELFF,.,TRBJ2-2,TRBV4-3
CASSHGQDQETQYF,many,TRBJ2-5,TRBV7-2
CSVDGLAGGGLETQYF,.,TRBJ2-5,TRBV29-1
CATSERSGRGPDDYEQYF,few,TRBJ2-7,TRBV24-1
CASSLNARDEQYF,many,TRBJ2-7,TRBV7-9
CASEPNSGNTF,.,TRBJ1-2,TRBV2
CASSTGPEETQYF,.,TRBJ2-5,TRBV7-9
CASSLGGTEIYEQYF,.,TRBJ2-7,TRBV7-6
CASRATRGEVEETQYF,few,TRBJ2-5,TRBV27
CASSAGRMGSNTGELFF,.,TRBJ2-2,TRBV9
CSSEDLSIGGYTF,.,TRBJ1-2,TRBV29-1
CASSLPGVQETQYF,many,TRBJ2-5,TRBV7-9
CASSRDRGLHEQYF,few,TRBJ2-7,TRBV10-3